The sequence of this T cell receptor (beta chain) was determined in a study of T-cell reconstitution after alpha-beta-depleted transplantation in children. This clonotype was seen at least ten times. Trimming took 7 bases from V and 8 from J, leaving 11 bases between them. The length of the CDR3 is 11 residues. For TCRbeta, the library was prepared with unique molecular identifiers. MiXCR, run by TCRdb on the PCR reads, gives a single entry per CDR3 protein. The table includes a few hundred thousand distinct CDR3 sequences, approximately 11% detected once. This sequence was found in a human donor who donated a stem cell graft to a child with acute myeloid leukemia. This rearrangement joins TRBV12-3 or TRBV12-4 to TRBJ1-1; no definite D call. Sequencing used PBMCs from the stem cell graft donor, obtained from the stem cell graft. The CDR3 nucleotides are TGTGCCAGCACCCTGGCGGGGGAAGCTTTCTTT. It yields the protein CASTLAGEAFF.